This T cell receptor (beta chain) was captured in a study of blood T cell repertoires in COVID-19. Overall study context: Whether acute or convalescent, the COVID-19 samples came from the United States, Italy and Spain. In each case, the material was cDNA or gDNA derived from T cells, B-cell-depleted T cells, or PBMCs.

CDR1 and CDR2 from the germline V gene are KGHDR and SFDVKD. The trim removed 2 bases at V and 4 bases at J, leaving 4 bases unmatched. This CDR3 has 16 amino acids. Under the authors' procedure: Scientists estimated how many nucleated cells there were by amplifying reference gene primers. Sequencing used immunoSEQ multiplex PCR; TCRdb keeps in-frame clones, though not all of them. That table gives V, J and clone size, and the DNA gave D and trimming. The top ten clones hold roughly 6.2% of a sample with nearly 200,000 clones, 70% to 90% of them seen once. This sequence was found in a woman aged 40-49 years who had recovered from COVID-19. Sequencing was done on a sample of peripheral blood. The chain links TRBV24-1 to TRBJ2-2, with 9 bases aligning to TRBD2. The CDR3 loop reads CATSDSAGGITGELFF. For the CDR3, the DNA is TGTGCCACCAGTGATTCAGCGGGAGGTATCACCGGGGAGCTGTTTTTT.